These T cell receptor beta chains were read from a single sample in a study of blood T cell repertoires in COVID-19. Assay used: immunoSEQ multiplex PCR; TCRdb lists only in-frame clones, some missing. The sample holds approximately 250,000 clones, approximately 80% seen once. The sample consisted of PBMCs or T cells enriched from blood (not recorded which). Every receptor here comes from a man aged 35 to 55 who had recovered from COVID-19. Each CDR3 is given with its conserved first and last residue. Fields, in order: J gene, V gene, clone size, D gene, CDR3 DNA, CDR3 protein. D genes are given only for firm matches. Size tells how often a clone was seen (once, few, many) or the class of an expanded clone, and some rows leave it out.

TRBJ1-1 TRBV2 NA NA TGTGCCAGCACCAGATACACTGAAGCTTTCTTT CASTRYTEAFF
TRBJ1-1 TRBV18 NA NA TGTGCCAGCTCACCGCACAGGGATTACACTGAAGCTTTCTTT CASSPHRDYTEAFF
TRBJ2-7 TRBV27 NA TRBD2 TGTGCCAGCAGCAGGCGGGGGTACGAGCAGTACTTC CASSRRGYEQYF
TRBJ1-3 TRBV30 NA TRBD1 TGTGCCTGGAGTTCGCTCACAGGGGGCGCGAGGGGAAACACCATATATTTT CAWSSLTGGARGNTIYF
TRBJ2-4 TRBV30 NA TRBD1 TGTGCCTGGGCAAACACAGGGGTCCGAAACATTCAGTACTTC CAWANTGVRNIQYF
TRBJ2-7 TRBV7-8 few NA TGTGCCAGCAGCGCCTTGAGCTCCTACGAGCAGTACTTC CASSALSSYEQYF
TRBJ2-2 TRBV10-1 NA NA TGCGCCAGCAGTGATACAGGAAACACCGGGGAGCTGTTTTTT CASSDTGNTGELFF
TRBJ2-7 TRBV10-3 NA TRBD1 TGTGCCATCAGCGGGACAGGGGGCGAGCAGTACTTC CAISGTGGEQYF
TRBJ2-1 TRBV6-5 NA TRBD2 TGTGCCAGCAGTTCCCGACTAGCGGGAGTTTTCAATGAGCAGTTCTTC CASSSRLAGVFNEQFF
TRBJ1-4 TRBV27 NA TRBD1 TGTGCCAGCAGTCATAGGGACAGGGGGCCAAATGAAAAACTGTTTTTT CASSHRDRGPNEKLFF
TRBJ2-1 TRBV7-6 NA TRBD2 TGTGCCAGCAGCCCTTTAGCGGGGGGTGATTACAATGAGCAGTTCTTC CASSPLAGGDYNEQFF
TRBJ1-2 TRBV11-2 NA TRBD1 TGTGCCAGCAGCGGTTCTTCAGGGGGCTATGGCTACACCTTC CASSGSSGGYGYTF
TRBJ2-1 TRBV29-1 once TRBD2 TGCAGCGTTCATGGGCGGGGGTACAATGAGCAGTTCTTC CSVHGRGYNEQFF
TRBJ2-2 TRBV19 NA NA TGTGCCAGTAAGAACTCGAACACCGGGGAGCTGTTTTTT CASKNSNTGELFF
TRBJ2-3 TRBV6-1 few NA TGTGCCAGCAGTGAAGCGTCAGTCGACCTCCAGGGGGATACGCAGTATTTT CASSEASVDLQGDTQYF
TRBJ2-5 TRBV7-9 NA TRBD2 TGTGCCAGCAGCTTAAGGGAAACTAGCGGGCAAGAGACCCAGTACTTC CASSLRETSGQETQYF
TRBJ1-2 TRBV12-3/TRBV12-4 NA TRBD1 TGTGCCAGCAGTCTGGACAGGGCGGGTGGCTACACCTTC CASSLDRAGGYTF
TRBJ2-5 TRBV3-1/TRBV3-2 NA TRBD2 TGTGCCAGCAGCCTCACCCCTCTAGCGGTCCGGAAGACCCAGTACTTC CASSLTPLAVRKTQYF
TRBJ1-5 TRBV12-3/TRBV12-4 NA NA TGTGCCAGCAGTTTAGGGGGGCTCAGGCATTTT CASSLGGLRHF
TRBJ1-1 TRBV27 NA TRBD1 TGTGCCAGCAGTTTTCGACAGGGTCCAGAAGCTTTCTTT CASSFRQGPEAFF
TRBJ2-1 TRBV2 NA NA TGTGCCAGCACTCCACCGACAGGCCGTAATGAGCAGTTCTTC CASTPPTGRNEQFF
TRBJ1-1 TRBV7-2 NA NA TGTGCCAGCAGCCTCCTGAACACTGAAGCTTTCTTT CASSLLNTEAFF
TRBJ1-4 TRBV7-2 NA NA TGTGCCAGCAGCTTAGAATCGACAGCCCTATTCAATGAAAAACTGTTTTTT CASSLESTALFNEKLFF
TRBJ2-1 TRBV18 NA NA TGTGCCAGCTCACCGTTCAGCGCCTATGAGCAGTTCTTC CASSPFSAYEQFF
TRBJ2-7 TRBV21-1 NA NA TGTGCCAGCAGCAAGCCGACGACGGGAGTGTACGAGCAGTACTTC CASSKPTTGVYEQYF
TRBJ2-1 TRBV5-1 NA NA TGCGCCAGCAGCTTGGGACTAGGTGAGCAGTTCTTC CASSLGLGEQFF
TRBJ1-3 TRBV3-1/TRBV3-2 NA TRBD1 TGTGCCAGCGGAGGGGACAGGTCAGCCTCTGGAAACACCATATATTTT CASGGDRSASGNTIYF
TRBJ1-1 TRBV3-1/TRBV3-2 NA TRBD1 TGTGCCAGCAGGATACAGGGGGGTACTGAAGCTTTCTTT CASRIQGGTEAFF
TRBJ2-7 TRBV5-1 NA NA TGCGCCAGCAGCTCGGGACTGACCTACGAGCAGTACTTC CASSSGLTYEQYF
TRBJ1-5 TRBV5-6 NA NA TGTGCCAGCAGCGTTGGGGGCCAGCCCCAGCATTTT CASSVGGQPQHF
TRBJ1-3 TRBV3-1/TRBV3-2 NA NA TGTGCCAGCAGTGACCCCTTGCGGGGCGCGGGCTCTGGAAACACCATATATTTT CASSDPLRGAGSGNTIYF
TRBJ1-2 TRBV9 NA NA TGTGCCAGCACCCAGGGCGGGGCAGATGGCTACACCTTC CASTQGGADGYTF
TRBJ1-4 TRBV19 NA NA TGTGCCAGCACACTCACAGGGCCTAATGAAAAACTGTTTTTT CASTLTGPNEKLFF
TRBJ2-1 TRBV7-3 NA TRBD1 TGTGCCAGCAGCCAGGACAGGGCCTCACCCTACAATGAGCAGTTCTTC CASSQDRASPYNEQFF
TRBJ1-2 TRBV6-1 few NA TGTGCCAGCAGTGAATCCTGGGCCCTCCTGATGGGCTACACCTTC CASSESWALLMGYTF
TRBJ1-2 TRBV15 NA NA TGTGCCACCAGCAGAGGTTTAAACAGGGCTGAGGGTTGGGGCTACACCTTC CATSRGLNRAEGWGYTF
TRBJ1-6 TRBV7-9 NA NA TGTGCCAGCAGCATCTCCAGGGATTCACCCCTCCACTTT CASSISRDSPLHF
TRBJ2-7 TRBV3-1/TRBV3-2 NA NA TGTGCCAGCAGCCTAGCGGTACTCTCCTACGAGCAGTACTTC CASSLAVLSYEQYF
TRBJ1-5 TRBV4-1 NA NA TGCGCCAGCAGCCAAGAACGGGGAGGGAATCAGCCCCAGCATTTT CASSQERGGNQPQHF
TRBJ1-1 TRBV5-3 NA NA TGTGCCAGAAGGTATGTTTGGGTCCGGGGAAACACTGAAGCTTTCTTT CARRYVWVRGNTEAFF
TRBJ2-5 TRBV7-3 NA TRBD2 TGTGCCAGCAGCCCCGCTAGCGGTAAAGAGACCCAGTACTTC CASSPASGKETQYF
TRBJ1-4 TRBV2 NA TRBD1 TGTGCCAGCAGTGTGGGGGACAGGGCCTCGAATGAAAAACTGTTTTTT CASSVGDRASNEKLFF
TRBJ2-5 TRBV7-9 NA TRBD2 TGTGCCAGCAGCTTAGGCCTAGCGGGGTGGAGAGAGACCCAGTACTTC CASSLGLAGWRETQYF
TRBJ1-2 TRBV2 once TRBD1 TGTGCCAGCAGTTGGGACAGCGCTTATGGCTACACCTTC CASSWDSAYGYTF
TRBJ1-3 TRBV5-3 NA TRBD1 TGTGCCAGAAGCTTGCCTTCTAGGACAGGGAGAGGAAACACCATATATTTT CARSLPSRTGRGNTIYF
TRBJ1-6 TRBV30 NA NA TGTGCCTGGAGGTCGGCAGGGTGGTATTATAATTCACCCCTCCACTTT CAWRSAGWYYNSPLHF
TRBJ1-1 TRBV9 NA TRBD1 TGTGCCAGCAACCCTACAGGGGGGTTTGAAGCTTTCTTT CASNPTGGFEAFF
TRBJ1-2 TRBV6-1 NA NA TGTGCCAGCAGTGAAGACGTCCGGTCCTATGGCTACACCTTC CASSEDVRSYGYTF
TRBJ2-3 TRBV5-6 NA NA TGTGCCAGCAGTCAACGACTGAGCACAGATACGCAGTATTTT CASSQRLSTDTQYF
TRBJ1-4 TRBV6-5 NA NA TGTGCCAGCAGTTTCTTAATGGGCAGGGGAAATGAAAAACTGTTTTTT CASSFLMGRGNEKLFF
TRBJ2-4 TRBV28 NA TRBD1 TGTGCCAGCAGTTTAGGACAGGCGTTAGCCAAAAACATTCAGTACTTC CASSLGQALAKNIQYF
TRBJ2-5 TRBV11-2 NA NA TGTGCCAGCAGCTCAGCTCGGGGGGCTTTACAAGAGACCCAGTACTTC CASSSARGALQETQYF
TRBJ2-3 TRBV5-1 NA TRBD1 TGCGCCAGCAGCTTACAGGGGGTTGGGGATACGCAGTATTTT CASSLQGVGDTQYF
TRBJ2-6 TRBV24-1 many NA TGTGCCACCAGTGATCACTCTGGGGCCAACGTCCTGACTTTC CATSDHSGANVLTF
TRBJ1-1 TRBV7-9 once NA TGTGCCAGCAGCTCCCAGTCGAACACTGAAGCTTTCTTT CASSSQSNTEAFF
TRBJ2-5 TRBV24-1 NA NA TGTGCCACCAGTGATGGGACTTACTGGGGCGAGACCCAGTACTTC CATSDGTYWGETQYF
TRBJ1-2 TRBV28 NA TRBD1 TGTGCCAGCAGTCCCCCCCAGGGGGGATACTATGGCTACACCTTC CASSPPQGGYYGYTF